These 18 T cell receptor beta chains came from one sample sequenced in a study of vaccination effects on CD4 cells after COVID-19. These receptors lack a known antigen. Viral peptide pools were used in the ViraFEST assay to expand antigen-specific CD4+ T cells, and sequencing came afterward. Culture lasted roughly 9 days before CD4+ T cell isolation. Vaccine recipients, nucleocapsid antibody negative, had no prior SARS-CoV-2 infection. The repertoire was sequenced with immunoSEQ multiplex PCR; TCRdb's copy has only in-frame clones and lacks some. The data hold around 63,000 clones, with roughly 80% observed a single time. The sequences come from CD4+ T cells from PBMCs cultured with HCoV-OC43 spike peptides, collected before COVID-19 vaccination. Documented subset: HCoV-OC43 spike overlapping peptide pool stimulation. These receptors all stem from a human donor who received a COVID-19 vaccine.

V usage is TRBV5-6 and J usage is TRBJ1-2; D unresolved. This CDR3 has 15 residues. The V and J ends lost 2 bases and 3 bases respectively, with 14 bases between them. Germline V gene data show CDR1 as SGHDT and CDR2 as YYEEEE. The CDR3 reads CASSFGLRVDYGYTF. In DNA, the CDR3 is TGTGCCAGCAGCTTTGGACTACGGGTTGACTATGGCTACACCTTC.

This clone was counted a few times. V usage is TRBV11-2 and J usage is TRBJ1-5; D is unclear. The CDR3 has 13 amino acids. Trimming shortened V by 2 bases and J by 3 bases, and 5 bases separated the two germline ends. Per the germline V gene, CDR1 is SGHAT and CDR2 is FQNNGV. The CDR3, as DNA: TGTGCCAGCAGCTTATTTTCCAATCAGCCCCAGCATTTT. Translating it yields CASSLFSNQPQHF. The complete variable domain, with remaining parts taken from reference TRBV11-2 and TRBJ1-5, reads EAGVAQSPRYKIIEKRQSVAFWCNPISGHATLYWYQQILGQGPKLLIQFQNNGVVDDSQLPKDRFSAERLKGVDSTLKIQPAKLEDSAVYLCASSLFSNQPQHFGDGTRLSIL.

In this sample, this clone turned up once. V and J are TRBV5-1 and TRBJ2-5; D remains ambiguous. The CDR3 has 17 amino acids. CDR1 SGHRS and CDR2 YFSETQ come from the germline V gene. Trimming pared 0 bases from V and 0 bases from J, leaving 15 bases between. CDR3 sequence (DNA): TGCGCCAGCAGCTTGGCCCTGACGGAGTTACACCAAGAGACCCAGTACTTC. Protein sequence: CASSLALTELHQETQYF.

The chain recombines TRBV6-6 with TRBJ2-5; D is possibly TRBD2 (6 bases). Germline CDR1 and CDR2: MNHNY and SVGAGI (reference sequence). Trimming removed 7 bases from V and 4 bases from J, with 7 bases in between. The CDR3 consists of 11 residues. The CDR3 spells CASKTRETQYF. CDR3 DNA: TGTGCCAGCAAGACTAGAGAGACCCAGTACTTC.

This clone was seen a handful of times. This chain connects TRBV14 to TRBJ2-7; 16 nucleotides agree with TRBD2. The CDR3 runs to 17 residues. V was pared by 4 bases and J by 6 bases, with 9 bases of the junction left unmatched. Germline CDR1 reads SGHDN; CDR2 reads FVKESK. The CDR3 DNA reads TGTGCCAGCAGCCCGGGACTAGCGGGGGGGCGGTCTGGCGAGCAGTACGTC. It yields the protein CASSPGLAGGRSGEQYV.

This clone was recorded a few times. DNA of the CDR3: TGTGCCAGCAGCCGTTCGGGGGGCGCCTACACCGGGGAGCTGTTTTTT. Translation gives CASSRSGGAYTGELFF. The gene calls are TRBV7-9 and TRBJ2-2, with D possibly TRBD2 on 7 matching bases. This CDR3 has 16 amino acids. Germline CDR1 SEHNR, CDR2 FQNEAQ (reference sequence). V was cut by 5 bases and J by 3 bases, with 16 bases left in between.

This clone occurred a few times. The chain joins TRBV7-9 to TRBJ1-2; 8 bases are shared with TRBD1. Per the germline V gene, CDR1 is SEHNR and CDR2 is FQNEAQ (reference sequence). The CDR3 spans 13 residues. V trimming: 3 bases; J trimming: 4 bases; junction bases outside the gene matches: 1. CDR3 sequence: CASSFTGGYGYTF. In DNA form, the CDR3 reads TGTGCCAGCAGCTTCACAGGGGGCTATGGCTACACCTTC.

The chain couples TRBV3-1 (or the pseudogene TRBV3-2) to TRBJ1-3; the D gene is possibly TRBD1 (5 bases). The V gene's germline CDR1 is LGHDT and CDR2 YNNKEL (reference sequence). There are 15 residues in the CDR3. The ends were cut back, 5 bases at V and 0 bases at J, with 11 bases in the middle. CDR3 sequence: CASSRIQGSGNTIYF. Written as DNA, the CDR3 is TGTGCCAGCAGCAGGATCCAGGGCTCTGGAAACACCATATATTTT.

The CDR3 spells CASSPGASNTEAFF. The CDR3 DNA follows: TGTGCCAGCAGCCCAGGGGCTTCGAACACTGAAGCTTTCTTT. V gene TRBV7-3 combines with J gene TRBJ1-1, with a weak D call TRBD1 (6 bases). The germline gives CDR1 SGHTA, CDR2 FQGTGA. V lost 5 bases and J 1 base, leaving 11 bases between the germline ends. CDR3 length equals 14 residues.

The V call is TRBV19, the J call TRBJ2-5; D not resolved. This CDR3 is built from 12 residues. Germline V lookup: CDR1 LNHDA, CDR2 SQIVND (reference sequence). The V end was cut by 5 bases, the J end by 2 bases, with 6 bases between. CDR3 DNA sequence: TGTGCCAGTAGTGCCTCTCAAGAGACCCAGTACTTC. Translation gives CASSASQETQYF.

This chain uses TRBV24-1 with TRBJ1-4, with unresolved D. The CDR3 is 15 residues long. Germline V lookup: CDR1 KGHDR, CDR2 SFDVKD. V was shortened by 2 bases and J by 8 bases, with 14 bases between the two germline ends. The chain's CDR3 is CATSDSTGAGEKLFF. The CDR3 DNA is TGTGCCACCAGTGATTCGACGGGCGCCGGGGAAAAACTGTTTTTT.

This chain connects TRBV5-8 to TRBJ2-1, with D possibly TRBD1 on 6 matching bases. Germline V gives CDR1 SGHTS, CDR2 YDEGEE. The V end lost 7 bases, the J end lost 6 bases, and 26 bases lay between the germline ends. The CDR3 is 17 amino acids. CDR3 amino acids: CASPLGAFNPGVNEQFF. Here the CDR3 DNA reads TGTGCCAGCCCCCTGGGGGCATTCAACCCAGGGGTCAATGAGCAGTTCTTC.

This clone has only a few counts. CDR3 residues: CASSARGGDDTEAFF. CDR3 bases: TGTGCCAGCAGCGCCCGAGGGGGAGACGACACTGAAGCTTTCTTT. The gene calls are TRBV5-4 and TRBJ1-1; tentatively, D is TRBD1 (6 bases). There are 15 residues in the CDR3. V shed 4 bases and J shed 3 bases, with 16 bases lying between them. The germline CDR1 and CDR2 sequences are SGHNT and YYREEE (reference sequence).

This clone has only a few counts. The chain combines TRBV19 with TRBJ2-2, with 12 nucleotides matching TRBD2. The CDR3 runs to 16 residues. CDR1 LNHDA and CDR2 SQIVND come from the germline V gene (reference sequence). V lost 4 bases to trimming and J lost 1 base; unmatched junction nucleotides: 1. CDR3 DNA sequence: TGTGCCAGTAGTAGGACTAGCGGGGTGAACACCGGGGAGCTGTTTTTT. Translated: CASSRTSGVNTGELFF. The complete variable domain, with remaining parts taken from reference TRBV19 and TRBJ2-2, reads DGGITQSPKYLFRKEGQNVTLSCEQNLNHDAMYWYRQDPGQGLRLIYYSQIVNDFQKGDIAEGYSVSREKKESFPLTVTSAQKNPTAFYLCASSRTSGVNTGELFFGEGSRLTVL.

The chain recombines TRBV11-2 with TRBJ2-7; TRBD2 aligns across 10 bases. This CDR3 region has 16 residues. V lost 5 bases, J lost 4 bases, and 11 bases stayed unmatched. The germline V gene has CDR1 SGHAT and CDR2 FQNNGV. CDR3 sequence reads: CASSLRPAGGEYEQYV. CDR3 DNA: TGTGCCAGCAGCCTTAGACCAGCGGGGGGGGAATACGAGCAGTACGTC.

The V gene is TRBV10-3, the J gene TRBJ1-2, with D possibly being TRBD1 (5 bases). Trimming removed 2 bases at V and 4 bases at J, with 8 bases between. The CDR3 is 13 residues long. Germline CDR1 ENHRY, CDR2 SYGVKD. The CDR3 nucleotides are TGTGCCATCAGTGAGCAGGGCACCTATGGCTACACCTTC. Translating it yields CAISEQGTYGYTF.

The rearrangement joins TRBV18 to TRBJ2-3; 8 bases map to TRBD1. The CDR3 extends over 16 amino acids. Germline V gives CDR1 KGHSH, CDR2 LQKENI. The junction had 3 bases not matched to a gene; V was cut back by 0 bases and J by 1 base. CDR3 nucleotides: TGTGCCAGCTCACCACCGACAGGGGCTCGCACAGATACGCAGTATTTT. As protein: CASSPPTGARTDTQYF.

This clone appeared once. The chain joins TRBV4-2 to TRBJ1-2; D gene ambiguous. Per the germline V gene, CDR1 is LGHNA and CDR2 is YNFKEQ. The V gene lost 1 base and the J gene lost 4 bases, with 16 bases spanning the gap. The CDR3 sequence is 16 residues long. This CDR3 reads CASSQATATPPYGYTF. The CDR3, as DNA: TGTGCCAGCAGCCAAGCAACCGCGACCCCCCCCTATGGCTACACCTTC.